The T cell receptor (beta chain) under discussion was sequenced for a study of T cells in Graves' hyperthyroidism and ophthalmopathy (dated by TCRdb to between 2018 and 2020). Regarding the research as a whole: Peripheral blood samples were taken at the time of initial diagnosis, prior to any treatment. According to the paper, TCR Vbeta CDR3 sequencing was carried out on over 130 peripheral blood samples, which came from over 40 ophthalmopathy, around 75 hyperthyroidism and roughly 17 progressor patients. To identify distinguishing TCR V-J signatures, a discovery cohort of around 100 patients was used, comprising some 45 with Graves' ophthalmopathy and around 60 with stable Graves' hyperthyroidism. In addition, the study compared T-cell repertoires in thyroid tissue and in blood from about six Graves' hyperthyroidism patients. The 75 to 100 discovery patients were randomly split 7:3 into training and test sets. After sampling, hyperthyroidism patients received methimazole starting at 30 mg daily, and ophthalmopathy patients received high-dose intravenous methylprednisolone. Prospective prediction of ophthalmopathy was tested in an independent validation cohort consisting of 18 hyperthyroidism patients and 15 to 17 patients who later progressed to ophthalmopathy.

Amplification of TCR beta CDR3 regions was carried out from RNA transcripts. A first-round RT-PCR of the TCR CDR3 used the HTBI primer set with the Qiagen OneStep RT-PCR kit. Libraries were constructed in a second round of multiplex PCR, after which size selection and purification were performed. The libraries were sequenced on an Illumina HiSeq2000 using paired-end 100 bp reads. In the original analysis: SOAPnuke was used to process the raw data, removing reads that contained adapters or uncalled bases, had a mean Phred below 15, or lacked an exact match to the constant primer or identifier. COPE v1.2.5 was used to merge high-quality paired reads, and clonotypes were defined as unique nucleotide sequences. MiTCR v1.1 was used to align the clonotypes against IMGT TRBV, TRBD and TRBJ reference segments. The analysis included only V-J combinations with a frequency above 0.0001, which together covered more than 98% of the repertoires. A TCS score was defined as the ratio of F50 (clonal expansion) to E x V (chaos), with BLOSUM62-based TCRdist applied between CDR3 peptides within each V-J. Welch's t-statistics and random forest reduced fewer than 550 V-J features to about 12, which were used in a naive Bayes classifier (R e1071). The Morisita-Horn index was used to measure how similar the thyroid and blood repertoires were. TCRdb reran the public reads through fastp at Q25 and MiXCR, keeping productive beta chains. Duplicate CDR3 protein sequences are folded into a single record with the most common DNA and genes. The V and J calls were determined by TCRdb, not by the authors. Recorded for this sample are about 840,000 distinct CDR3 sequences; more than 30% of them occurred a single time. Approximately 8.7% of the sample goes to the ten largest clones.

Notes on this clonotype: No antigen is known for it. A read error is possible here, since a much larger clone lies one base away.

The investigation overall reported the following: In cross-validation, a model built on a 13 V-J signature told ophthalmopathy apart from stable hyperthyroidism with approximately 91% sensitivity and 81% to 82% specificity, and in testing the same model reached 80%/75%. Sample size was not statistically predetermined, and investigators were not blinded to group allocation. In validation, the model predicted progression to ophthalmopathy a median of around 6.5 months before onset, with roughly 70% sensitivity and 72.22% specificity. Most expanded thyroid clonotypes (frequency above 0.001) were also found in blood, which suggests that blood repertoires may mirror thyroid immune responses.

Stable Graves' hyperthyroidism was defined as no progression to ophthalmopathy during 18 months of follow-up. Hyperthyroidism patients were aged 18 to 65 years and newly diagnosed, with disease duration of less than 2 months. Any patient with an uncontrolled infection, another autoimmune disease, pregnancy or lactation was excluded. Diagnoses were based on clinical symptoms, serum thyroxine and TRAb, thyroid ultrasound and orbital computed tomography. PBMCs were isolated from 8 to 10 ml of fresh peripheral blood by Ficoll-Paque density gradient centrifugation. Trizol reagent was used to extract total RNA, and RNA quality was then checked on an Agilent 2100 Bioanalyzer. CDR1 and CDR2 (SGHVS, FNYEAQ) derive from the germline V gene. The CDR3 has 15 amino acids, counting the end cysteine and phenylalanine. Solely the CDR3 DNA is kept, with 45 bases framed from the first base.

The chain joins TRBV7-6 to TRBJ2-7, and perhaps TRBD2 as D gene, on 5 matching bases. This clonotype was sampled from a man younger than 35 with Graves' hyperthyroidism. The specimen was blood. The CDR3: CAGSPNNLAGNEQYF. The bases are TGTGCCGGCAGCCCCAACAACCTCGCGGGCAACGAGCAGTACTTC.